The 12 T cell receptor beta chains in this list originate from one sample, sequenced in a study of shared clonotypes between healthy human individuals. Sequenced by immunoSEQ multiplex PCR; TCRdb stores in-frame clones only, minus some. The sample carries about 2 million clones, about 95% recorded once. As defined, naive CD8 cells were CD45RO-negative and positively selected for CCR7, with terminally differentiated effector memory CD45RA+ cells excluded. Input material: naive CD8+ T cells sorted from blood. The receptors were sampled from a man between 18 and 29 years old in good health.

The V call is TRBV10-1, the J call TRBJ2-5, with D possibly TRBD2 on 6 matching bases. The germline V and J ends were trimmed by 6 bases and 4 bases, with 18 bases remaining between them. Germline assignment: CDR1 WNHNN and CDR2 SYGVQD (reference sequence). This CDR3 region has 15 residues. The CDR3 DNA reads TGCGCCAGCAGCTCCGAGGGAGGTATCGGAGAGACCCAGTACTTC. Translated: CASSSEGGIGETQYF.

V gene TRBV4-1 combines with J gene TRBJ1-6, with D hard to call. Germline CDR1 and CDR2: MGHRA and YSYEKL. The CDR3 has 12 amino acids. V dropped 3 bases and J dropped 8 bases, with 5 bases sitting between them. In DNA form, the CDR3 reads TGCGCCAGCAGCCACACGGATTCACCCCTCCACTTT. Its protein product is CASSHTDSPLHF.

This rearrangement joins TRBV7-9 to TRBJ2-1, with TRBD2 as a possible D gene (6 bases). The ends were cut back, 1 base at V and 5 bases at J, with 9 bases in the middle. Germline CDR1 SEHNR, CDR2 FQNEAQ (reference sequence). The CDR3 loop spans 14 amino acids. The CDR3 loop is CASSLGDWNNEQFF. The DNA of the CDR3 is TGTGCCAGCAGCTTAGGGGACTGGAACAATGAGCAGTTCTTC.

The V call is TRBV21-1, the J call TRBJ1-6; the DNA was not used to check the table's D call, TRBD1. TRBV21-1 is noted as a pseudogene. CDR3 length equals 16 residues. As DNA, the CDR3 is TGTGCCAGCACCAGGGGCTCTAGCTCCTATAATTCACCCCTCCACTTT. Its translation: CASTRGSSSYNSPLHF.

With respect to this clone: The DNA is left out, because the CDR3 cannot be placed on it with certainty; the CDR3 is given as TCRdb lists it. The genes are TRBV28 and TRBJ2-1; the D call TRBD2 from the table was never checked on the DNA. The germline CDR1 and CDR2 sequences are MDHEN and SYDVKM. The CDR3 region is 14 residues in length, termini included. The CDR3 sequence is CASSSSSLYNEQFF.

On this clone itself: Distinct nucleotide sequences in the sample also encode this CDR3. The genes are TRBV4-3 and TRBJ2-1; D gene ambiguous. Germline loops: CDR1 LGHNA, CDR2 YSLEER. V was shortened by 4 bases and J by 7 bases, with 8 bases between the two germline ends. The CDR3 has 12 residues. CDR3: CASSLGANEQFF. CDR3 nucleotides: TGCGCCAGCAGCCTCGGAGCGAATGAGCAGTTCTTC.

The rearrangement links TRBV5-1 to TRBJ2-3, with 13 nucleotides matching TRBD2. J was trimmed by 0 bases and V by 2 bases; bases with no gene match: 3. There are 17 residues in the CDR3. Germline V gene lookup returns CDR1 SGHRS and CDR2 YFSETQ. The CDR3 region is CASSFRLAGGSTDTQYF. In nucleotides, the CDR3 is TGCGCCAGCAGCTTTAGACTAGCGGGGGGTAGCACAGATACGCAGTATTTT.

Only one count was recorded for this clone. The chain carries TRBV7-9 and TRBJ1-3; a possible D gene is TRBD1 (5 bases). The V gene lost 5 bases and the J gene lost 4 bases, with 12 bases spanning the gap. The CDR3 has 14 amino acids. The V gene's germline CDR1 is SEHNR and CDR2 FQNEAQ (reference sequence). The CDR3 DNA follows: TGTGCCAGCAGCCAATCAGGGCCCGGAAACACCATATATTTT. As protein: CASSQSGPGNTIYF.

This rearrangement joins TRBV28 to TRBJ2-7, with 7 bases that match TRBD1. With V trimmed by 3 bases and J by 0 bases, 11 bases remained unmatched. CDR1 and CDR2 (germline): MDHEN, SYDVKM. CDR3 size: 17 residues. This chain's CDR3 is CASSFPTGTVNSYEQYF. For the CDR3, the DNA is TGTGCCAGCAGTTTTCCTACCGGGACAGTGAACTCCTACGAGCAGTACTTC.

This clone was detected only once. This chain links TRBV5-1 with TRBJ1-2; tentative D call: TRBD1 (5 bases). This CDR3 comprises 15 residues. Trimming cost V 0 bases and J 1 base, with 10 bases left between them. Germline V lookup: CDR1 SGHRS, CDR2 YFSETQ. CDR3 nucleotide sequence: TGCGCCAGCAGCTTGGAGGGGATCCTTAACTATGGCTACACCTTC. Encoded protein: CASSLEGILNYGYTF.

V is TRBV4-3 and J is TRBJ1-2; D might be TRBD1 (6 bases). The germline V and J ends were trimmed by 4 bases and 6 bases, with 12 bases remaining between them. This CDR3 has 13 residues. Germline CDR1 reads LGHNA; CDR2 reads YSLEER. The CDR3 sequence is CASSPSGDDGYTF. Here the CDR3 DNA reads TGCGCCAGCAGCCCATCAGGGGACGATGGCTACACCTTC.

The J gene is TRBJ2-1, the V gene TRBV28; the D is unclear. Per the germline V gene, CDR1 is MDHEN and CDR2 is SYDVKM. There are 11 residues in the CDR3. The V and J ends lost 3 bases and 5 bases respectively, with 2 bases between them. The CDR3 is CASSFNNEQFF. CDR3 bases: TGTGCCAGCAGTTTCAACAATGAGCAGTTCTTC.